The present entry profiles one T cell receptor beta chain with its context. The assay ran at deep level. The authors split each subset's genomic DNA evenly across several immunoSEQ plates. TCRdb keeps only in-frame clones here, not all; method: immunoSEQ multiplex PCR. This table holds 530,000 or so clones, 60% to 80% found once. Genomic DNA from unsorted samples was obtained from about 88 million PBMCs (per sample). This sample was taken from a study of shared clonotypes between healthy human individuals. Study overall: Participating donors consisted of two women and a few men aged 18 to 49.

Deletions cut 0 bases from V and 13 bases from J, with 15 bases between. The CDR3 is 13 residues long. Looked up from germline, CDR1 is ENHRY and CDR2 is SYGVKD. This receptor was obtained from a woman aged 40 to 49 in good health. Some clones in this sample may be carry-over from other donors' samples. The specimen sequenced was PBMCs. The chain carries TRBV10-3 and TRBJ1-2, with D perhaps TRBD1 (6 bases). The DNA for the CDR3 is TGTGCCATCAGTGAGTCTAACAGGGAAGCCGGCACCTTC. Translating it yields CAISESNREAGTF.